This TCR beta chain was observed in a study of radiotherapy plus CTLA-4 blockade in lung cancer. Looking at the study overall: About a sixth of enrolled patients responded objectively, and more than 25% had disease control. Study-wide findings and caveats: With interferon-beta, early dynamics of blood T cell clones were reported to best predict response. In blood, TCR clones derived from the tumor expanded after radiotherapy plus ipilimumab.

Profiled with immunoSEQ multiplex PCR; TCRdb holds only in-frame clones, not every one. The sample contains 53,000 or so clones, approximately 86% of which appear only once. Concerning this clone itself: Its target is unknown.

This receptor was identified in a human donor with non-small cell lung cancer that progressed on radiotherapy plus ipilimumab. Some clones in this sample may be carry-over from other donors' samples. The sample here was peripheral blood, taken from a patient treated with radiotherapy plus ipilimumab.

CDR3 sequence reads: CASSLGGRQETQYF. The DNA for the CDR3 is TGTGCCAGCAGTTTAGGTGGCAGACAAGAGACCCAGTACTTC. The chain has TRBV28 and TRBJ2-5; D remains ambiguous. V lost 2 bases to trimming and J lost 2 bases, with 9 bases between them. Germline V gene data show CDR1 as MDHEN and CDR2 as SYDVKM. This CDR3 region has 14 residues.